A single sample gave rise to the 24 T cell receptor beta chains below, sequenced in a study of Graves' ophthalmopathy and Graves' hyperthyroidism. Transcripts of RNA were the source for amplifying TCR beta CDR3 regions. HTBI primers were used in a first-round RT-PCR, which preceded a second-round multiplex PCR. TCRdb itself ran the multiplex PCR reads through MiXCR, one entry per CDR3 protein. The table includes around 400,000 distinct CDR3 sequences, under 25% detected once. Sequenced sample: peripheral blood. The receptors shown here come from a woman aged 18-29 years with stable Graves' hyperthyroidism.

This clonotype was detected many times. V is TRBV29-1 and J is TRBJ1-1; 9 bases are shared with TRBD1. The germline CDR1 and CDR2 sequences are SQVTM and ANQGSEA. V lost 4 bases and J lost 2; bases outside the gene matches: 5. The length of the CDR3 is 14 residues. This chain's CDR3 is CSVARTGANTEAFF. The CDR3 nucleotides are TGCAGCGTTGCCCGGACAGGGGCCAACACTGAAGCTTTCTTT.

This clonotype occurred many times. The rearrangement joins TRBV7-2 to TRBJ2-7, with 8 bases identical to TRBD1. Germline-derived CDR1 and CDR2 are SGHTA and FQGNSA. The V segment lost 4 bases and the J segment 1 base; nucleotides outside the gene matches: 6. This CDR3 is 15 amino acids long. The CDR3 is CASSSRQGLSYEQYF. CDR3 DNA: TGTGCCAGCAGCTCACGACAGGGGCTATCCTACGAGCAGTACTTC.

There are many counts of this clonotype. The rearrangement uses TRBV2 and TRBJ2-7, with D perhaps TRBD1 or TRBD2 (6 bases each). In germline, CDR1 is SNHLY, CDR2 FYNNEI. Deletions cut 9 bases from V and 2 bases from J, with 14 bases between. CDR3 length equals 13 residues. DNA of the CDR3: TGTGCCAGTCAGAGGGGGGTGCCCTACGAGCAGTACTTC. Protein sequence: CASQRGVPYEQYF.

This clonotype was seen repeatedly, ten times or more. The gene calls are TRBV28 and TRBJ2-7; D is undetermined. CDR3 length: 11 residues. Looked up from germline, CDR1 is MDHEN and CDR2 is SYDVKM. V lost 1 base and J lost 7, with 5 bases in between. The CDR3 DNA is TGTGCCAGCAGTTTATCGTGGGAGCAGTACTTC. It specifies CASSLSWEQYF.

At least ten counts were recorded for this clonotype. The rearrangement links TRBV12-3 or TRBV12-4 to TRBJ1-6; 7 positions agree with TRBD1. The junction had 12 bases not matched to a gene; V was cut back by 3 bases and J by 10 bases. The CDR3 has 16 amino acids. CDR3: CASSLGQPRRGSPLHF. The CDR3 DNA is TGTGCCAGCAGTTTGGGACAGCCACGGCGGGGCTCACCCCTCCACTTT.

This clonotype was seen many times. The V call is TRBV5-1, the J call TRBJ2-6, with 9 bases aligning to TRBD1. V shed 7 bases, J shed 2 bases, and the junction held 7 bases outside the gene matches. CDR3 length equals 16 residues. Germline V gives CDR1 SGHRS, CDR2 YFSETQ. CDR3 DNA: TGCGCCAGCTCCGGGACAGGGAACACTGGGGCCAACGTCCTGACTTTC. It specifies CASSGTGNTGANVLTF.

The chain has TRBV6-1 and TRBJ1-3, with D hard to call. Germline V gene data show CDR1 as MNHNS and CDR2 as SASEGT. Trimming removed 5 bases at V and 0 bases at J, with 11 bases between. CDR3 length: 15 residues. The CDR3 sequence is CASSTRGVSGNTIYF. CDR3 coding DNA: TGTGCCAGCAGTACCCGGGGAGTCTCTGGAAACACCATATATTTT.

This clonotype was counted ten times or more. A much larger clone is a single base away; this may be a read error. The chain has TRBV6-5 and TRBJ1-6, with D perhaps matching TRBD1 (5 bases). Germline assignment: CDR1 MNHEY and CDR2 SVGAGI. Trimming removed 4 bases from V and 5 bases from J, with 9 bases in between. The CDR3 contains 14 residues. CDR3 amino acids: CASSCMGDNSPLHF. The CDR3 region has the DNA TGTGCCAGCAGTTGCATGGGGGATAATTCACCCCTCCACTTT.

This clonotype was observed at least ten times. The J gene is TRBJ2-7, the V gene TRBV7-8; a weak D match, TRBD1 (5 bases). With 6 bases removed from V and 5 bases from J, the gap between germline ends came to 17 bases. Germline V gene data show CDR1 as SGHVS and CDR2 as FQNEAQ. The CDR3 has 14 residues. Here the CDR3 DNA reads TGTGCCAGCAGATCCGACAGAATGGGTCACGAGCAGTACTTC. As protein: CASRSDRMGHEQYF.

This clonotype was found many times. The chain is built from TRBV28 and TRBJ2-7; 12 positions agree with TRBD2. Unmatched junction bases numbered 9, after V lost 4 bases and J lost 5 bases. Germline V gene lookup returns CDR1 MDHEN and CDR2 SYDVKM. The CDR3 has 16 residues. For the CDR3, the DNA is TGTGCCAGCAGTTCCTCAGCTCTAGCGGGAGGGGACGAGCAGTACTTC. Translation gives CASSSSALAGGDEQYF.

At least ten counts were recorded for this clonotype. The V and J genes are TRBV30 and TRBJ1-5, with unresolved D. The ends were cut back, 1 base at V and 9 bases at J, with 13 bases in the middle. Germline loops: CDR1 GTSNPN, CDR2 SVGIG (reference sequence). The CDR3 covers 13 residues. CDR3 region: CAWSGASVGPQHF. For the CDR3, the DNA is TGTGCCTGGAGTGGAGCAAGTGTGGGGCCCCAGCATTTT. Complete variable domain (other parts from reference TRBV30 and TRBJ1-5): SQTIHQWPATLVQPVGSPLSLECTVEGTSNPNLYWYRQAAGRGLQLLFYSVGIGQISSEVPQNLSASRPQDRQFILSSKKLLLSDSGFYLCAWSGASVGPQHFGDGTRLSIL.

The gene calls are TRBV28 and TRBJ2-5; D not certain. The ends were cut back, 6 bases at V and 11 bases at J, with 31 bases in the middle. CDR3 length equals 17 residues. CDR1 is MDHEN and CDR2 is SYDVKM in the germline V gene. CDR3 DNA sequence: TGTGCCAGCAGCCCTCCGTACGACGCGACTGCGCTCCCCGGACAGTACTTC. This encodes CASSPPYDATALPGQYF.

This clonotype was detected ten times or more. This chain connects TRBV29-1 to TRBJ1-1, with D maybe TRBD1 (6 bases). The CDR3 totals 13 residues. The germline V gene has CDR1 SQVTM and CDR2 ANQGSEA. V was shortened by 8 bases and J by 0 bases, with 13 bases between the two germline ends. Here the CDR3 DNA reads TGCAGCCTTACGGACAGCATGAACACTGAAGCTTTCTTT. It encodes CSLTDSMNTEAFF.

The sample holds many counts of this clonotype. The rearrangement uses TRBV2 and TRBJ2-5, with unresolved D. The V gene's germline CDR1 is SNHLY and CDR2 FYNNEI. The CDR3 extends over 14 amino acids. The germline V and J ends were trimmed by 10 bases and 2 bases, with 17 bases remaining between them. The CDR3: CATLAPGLQETQYF. In DNA, the CDR3 is TGTGCCACGCTCGCCCCCGGGTTACAAGAGACCCAGTACTTC.

Worth noting for this clonotype: The missing conserved phenylalanine or tryptophan at the end of this CDR3 makes a read error likely. The V gene is TRBV19, the J gene TRBJ1-5, with D uncertain. CDR3 length: 14 residues. V lost 7 bases, J lost 3 bases, and 13 bases lay in between. Germline assignment: CDR1 LNHDA and CDR2 SQIVND (reference sequence). CDR3 loop: CASKDRQFNQPQHY. The CDR3 nucleotides read TGTGCCAGTAAGGATCGGCAGTTCAATCAGCCCCAGCATTAT.

The genes are TRBV19 and TRBJ2-7; 7 nucleotides match TRBD2. V gave up 6 bases and J gave up 6 bases; unmatched junction bases: 11. Germline CDR1 is LNHDA and CDR2 is SQIVND (reference sequence). This CDR3 is built from 14 residues. The CDR3 loop reads CASSAGLRTFEQYF. The CDR3, as DNA: TGTGCCAGTAGCGCGGGACTACGCACGTTCGAGCAGTACTTC.

This clonotype was found many times. J is TRBJ2-7 and V is TRBV27, with 12 bases lining up with TRBD1. The CDR3 is 13 residues long. Germline-derived CDR1 and CDR2 are MNHEY and SMNVEV (reference sequence). The junction had 7 bases not matched to a gene; V was cut back by 10 bases and J by 6 bases. The CDR3 DNA reads as TGTGCCACCCAGGGACAGGGGGCTGTCGAGCAGTACTTC. This sequence encodes CATQGQGAVEQYF.

In its sample, this clonotype was seen many times. V gene TRBV9 combines with J gene TRBJ1-2; tentative D call: TRBD1 (6 bases). Per germline, CDR1 SGDLS and CDR2 YYNGEE. This CDR3 region has 13 residues. Trimming stripped 2 bases from V and 8 bases from J, with 13 bases between. CDR3 amino acids: CASSVTGTGGYTF. The CDR3 DNA follows: TGTGCCAGCAGCGTCACAGGGACCGGCGGCTACACCTTC.

This clonotype was detected ten times or more. V and J are TRBV9 and TRBJ2-2; D remains unclear. Trimming took 0 bases from V and 7 from J, leaving 16 bases between them. The CDR3 totals 16 residues. The germline CDR1 and CDR2 sequences are SGDLS and YYNGEE. CDR3 nucleotides: TGTGCCAGCAGCGTAGGGGCGGCAGGCCCTGGCGGGGAGCTGTTTTTT. Amino acid sequence: CASSVGAAGPGGELFF. Full variable domain (rest looked up from reference TRBV9 and TRBJ2-2): DSGVTQTPKHLITATGQRVTLRCSPRSGDLSVYWYQQSLDQGLQFLIQYYNGEERAKGNILERFSAQQFPDLHSELNLSSLELGDSALYFCASSVGAAGPGGELFFGEGSRLTVL.

In its sample, this clonotype was seen a few times. The chain combines TRBV4-1 with TRBJ2-5; D not certain. V lost 1 base and J 7 bases, leaving 7 bases between the germline ends. The CDR3 is made up of 12 amino acids. CDR1 and CDR2 from the germline V gene are MGHRA and YSYEKL. DNA of the CDR3: TGCGCCAGCAGCCAAGGATCACGGACCCAGTACTTC. Its translation: CASSQGSRTQYF.

With respect to this clonotype: A read error may explain this, as a much larger clone is one base away. The V call is TRBV29-1, the J call TRBJ2-7; 8 bases line up with TRBD1. This CDR3 comprises 13 residues. Germline V gene lookup returns CDR1 SQVTM and CDR2 ANQGSEA. The CDR3 here is CIARRQGSSEQYF. CDR3 nucleotides: TGCATCGCTCGCCGACAGGGGAGCAGCGAGCAGTACTTC.

This clonotype came up many times. This sequence joins TRBV20-1 and TRBJ2-2; D is perhaps TRBD2 (6 bases). CDR3 length: 14 amino acids. Germline CDR1 DFQATT, CDR2 SNEGSKA (reference sequence). The ends were cut back, 6 bases at V and 7 bases at J, with 18 bases in the middle. Written as DNA, the CDR3 is TGCAGTGCCGCAGCTTGGGGGGTTGTCGGGGAGCTGTTTTTT. It encodes CSAAAWGVVGELFF.

This clonotype was counted many times. The J gene is TRBJ1-2, the V gene TRBV20-1; D is unresolved. V was cut by 3 bases and J by 4 bases, with 15 bases left in between. The V gene's germline CDR1 is DFQATT and CDR2 SNEGSKA (reference sequence). CDR3 length: 14 amino acids. In nucleotides, the CDR3 is TGCAGTGCTAGCCGCGGAGTGGATGGCTATGGCTACACCTTC. Translating it yields CSASRGVDGYGYTF.

Comment on this clonotype: A much larger clone differs from this one at a single base, so this may be a read error. The rearrangement uses TRBV2 and TRBJ2-5; D is tentatively TRBD1 or TRBD2 (5 bases each). The CDR3 is 14 amino acids. Looked up from germline, CDR1 is SNHLY and CDR2 is FYNNEI. The CDR3 spells CASRPRDVGETKYF. In nucleotides, the CDR3 is TGTGCCAGCCGACCCAGGGACGTCGGAGAGACCAAGTACTTC.